This entry lists 20 T cell receptor beta chains sequenced from one sample in a study of blood T cell repertoires in COVID-19. TCRdb's table, derived via immunoSEQ multiplex PCR, lists solely in-frame clones and lacks some. The sample contains around 200,000 clones, roughly nine tenths of which appear only once. The sequencing sample was made of PBMCs or T cells enriched from blood (not recorded which). The receptors originated from a woman in her forties or fifties in a cohort exposed to, infected with or recovered from COVID-19 (not recorded which).

Regarding this clone: A read error may account for a junction end that differs from germline. The chain has TRBV7-7 and TRBJ2-5; TRBD1 matches at 9 bases. CDR3 size: 15 residues. CDR1 is SSHAT, CDR2 FNYEAQ, per germline (reference sequence). CDR3 sequence (DNA): TGTGCTAGCAGCTTAGACAGGGGGTCTTGGGAGACCCAGTACTTC. Its protein product is CASSLDRGSWETQYF.

V usage is TRBV30 and J usage is TRBJ1-1; the match to TRBD1 covers 10 bases. CDR3 size: 15 residues. Germline V gives CDR1 GTSNPN, CDR2 SVGIG (reference sequence). V lost 3 bases, J lost 5 bases, and 9 bases stayed unmatched. The CDR3 spells CAWRDPGTGVTEAFF. The CDR3 DNA reads TGTGCCTGGAGGGACCCCGGGACAGGGGTTACTGAAGCTTTCTTT.

The J gene is TRBJ1-6, the V gene TRBV6-5; tentatively, D is TRBD1 (5 bases). The CDR3 loop spans 13 amino acids. Trimming left V 5 bases short and J 7 bases short, with 9 bases between. Germline V lookup: CDR1 MNHEY, CDR2 SVGAGI. CDR3 sequence reads: CASSPRTNSPLHF. The CDR3 DNA sequence: TGTGCCAGCAGTCCCCGGACAAATTCACCCCTCCACTTT.

The rearrangement uses TRBV6-5 and TRBJ2-2; a weak D match, TRBD2 (5 bases). Trimming shortened V by 6 bases and J by 6 bases, and 17 bases separated the two germline ends. The CDR3 consists of 15 residues. Germline lookup yields CDR1 MNHEY and CDR2 SVGAGI. The CDR3 DNA reads TGTGCCAGCAGCGACGGGCCGGGGAGCCCCGGGGAGCTGTTTTTT. This encodes CASSDGPGSPGELFF.

V and J are TRBV19 and TRBJ2-2, with D possibly matching TRBD1 (6 bases). The ends were cut back, 6 bases at V and 12 bases at J, with 23 bases in the middle. Germline lookup yields CDR1 LNHDA and CDR2 SQIVND (reference sequence). The CDR3 has 15 residues. In nucleotides, the CDR3 is TGTGCCAGTAGGACCGGGACACCCACTATGGCCCAGCTGTTTTTT. This codes for CASRTGTPTMAQLFF.

This rearrangement joins TRBV20-1 to TRBJ1-2, with D perhaps matching TRBD1 (6 bases). The CDR3 has 13 residues. Germline CDR1 DFQATT, CDR2 SNEGSKA (reference sequence). V was clipped by 3 bases and J by 5 bases, with 13 bases between them. CDR3 sequence (DNA): TGCAGTGCTAGTCGGGGGGGCGCTTATGGCTACACCTTC. Translation gives CSASRGGAYGYTF.

The V and J genes are TRBV7-9 and TRBJ1-4, with 7 nucleotides matching TRBD1. Germline V lookup: CDR1 SEHNR, CDR2 FQNEAQ (reference sequence). With V trimmed by 5 bases and J by 2 bases, 5 bases remained unmatched. CDR3 size: 15 residues. The chain's CDR3 is CASSHRGSTNEKLFF. In DNA, the CDR3 is TGTGCCAGCAGCCACAGGGGATCTACTAATGAAAAACTGTTTTTT. Looking up the rest from reference TRBV7-9 and TRBJ1-4 gives the full variable domain: DTGVSQNPRHKITKRGQNVTFRCDPISEHNRLYWYRQTLGQGPEFLTYFQNEAQLEKSRLLSDRFSAERPKGSFSTLEIQRTEQGDSAMYLCASSHRGSTNEKLFFGSGTQLSVL.

The V call is TRBV4-3, the J call TRBJ2-5; 8 nucleotides align to TRBD2. The V gene's germline CDR1 is LGHNA and CDR2 YSLEER. The CDR3 has 15 residues. V was pared by 0 bases and J by 7 bases, with 7 bases of the junction left unmatched. CDR3 sequence: CASSQDHNSGTTQYF. The CDR3 coding sequence is TGCGCCAGCAGCCAAGATCATAATAGCGGGACGACCCAGTACTTC.

The V call is TRBV11-2, the J call TRBJ1-6, with D possibly matching TRBD1 (5 bases). CDR1 is SGHAT, CDR2 FQNNGV, per germline. V was cut by 7 bases and J by 10 bases, with 23 bases left in between. This CDR3 has 16 residues. Written as DNA, the CDR3 is TGTGCCAGCAACCAGGAGGGGCAGGGTATGCGGTCACCCCTCCACTTT. Translating it yields CASNQEGQGMRSPLHF. Complete variable domain (other parts from reference TRBV11-2 and TRBJ1-6): EAGVAQSPRYKIIEKRQSVAFWCNPISGHATLYWYQQILGQGPKLLIQFQNNGVVDDSQLPKDRFSAERLKGVDSTLKIQPAKLEDSAVYLCASNQEGQGMRSPLHFGNGTRLTVT.

The chain carries TRBV5-5 and TRBJ2-6; no firm D call. Trimming cost V 0 bases and J 2 bases, with 6 bases left between them. CDR3 length: 15 residues. The V gene's germline CDR1 is SGHKS and CDR2 YYEKEE (reference sequence). CDR3 amino acids: CASSLVLAGANVLTF. CDR3 nucleotides: TGTGCCAGCAGCTTGGTGCTAGCTGGGGCCAACGTCCTGACTTTC.

The rearrangement joins TRBV6-6 to TRBJ1-5; 8 nucleotides align to TRBD1. Per germline, CDR1 MNHNY and CDR2 SVGAGI (reference sequence). V gave up 6 bases and J gave up 6 bases; unmatched junction bases: 10. The CDR3 covers 15 residues. The CDR3 here is CASRRTGSEGQPQHF. CDR3 sequence (DNA): TGTGCCAGCAGGCGGACAGGGAGTGAGGGTCAGCCCCAGCATTTT.

The chain employs TRBV7-3 and TRBJ1-1; the D is unclear. Per germline, CDR1 SGHTA and CDR2 FQGTGA. The V end lost 5 bases, the J end lost 6 bases, and 16 bases lay between the germline ends. The CDR3 consists of 14 residues. The CDR3 DNA sequence: TGTGCCAGCAGCATCGTCGGCGGGAAGGCTGAAGCTTTCTTT. It codes for CASSIVGGKAEAFF.

J is TRBJ1-3 and V is TRBV9, with D perhaps TRBD1 (6 bases). Germline-derived CDR1 and CDR2 are SGDLS and YYNGEE. Trimming took 3 bases from V and 7 from J, leaving 11 bases between them. This CDR3 is built from 13 residues. In DNA form, the CDR3 reads TGTGCCAGCAGCGGACACACAGGGAACACCATATATTTT. This translates into CASSGHTGNTIYF.

CDR3 amino acids: CASSLAGYGQPQHF. CDR3 coding DNA: TGTGCCAGCAGCCTCGCGGGGTACGGACAGCCCCAGCATTTT. The chain carries TRBV3-1 (or the pseudogene TRBV3-2) and TRBJ1-5; D call uncertain. Germline CDR1 is LGHDT and CDR2 is YNNKEL (reference sequence). Trimming left V 4 bases short and J 7 bases short, with 14 bases between. This CDR3 has 14 amino acids.

The V and J genes are TRBV5-6 and TRBJ2-7; 9 nucleotides agree with TRBD1. The germline V gene encodes CDR1 SGHDT and CDR2 YYEEEE. V was pared by 4 bases and J by 1 base, with 6 bases of the junction left unmatched. CDR3 size: 15 residues. CDR3 sequence (DNA): TGTGCCAGCAGCGTCCTGGGACAGGGTTCCTACGAGCAGTACTTC. Residues: CASSVLGQGSYEQYF.

Only one count was recorded for this clone. V gene TRBV9 combines with J gene TRBJ1-3; 9 bases are a match to TRBD1. The germline V gene has CDR1 SGDLS and CDR2 YYNGEE. This CDR3 has 15 amino acids. Germline trimming cut 2 bases from V and 4 bases from J; bases unmatched to any gene: 4. CDR3 sequence reads: CASSVTGGKGNTIYF. CDR3 bases: TGTGCCAGCAGCGTGACAGGGGGTAAGGGAAACACCATATATTTT.

The V call is TRBV25-1, the J call TRBJ2-5; D perhaps matches TRBD2 (5 bases). Germline V gene lookup returns CDR1 MGHDK and CDR2 SYGVNS. This CDR3 is 16 amino acids long. V was cut by 0 bases and J by 2 bases, with 13 bases left in between. The CDR3 DNA follows: TGTGCCAGCAGTGAATATAGAGGGCAGGTTCAAGAGACCCAGTACTTC. It encodes CASSEYRGQVQETQYF.

The chain carries TRBV30 and TRBJ1-1, with D hard to call. Germline CDR1 is GTSNPN and CDR2 is SVGIG (reference sequence). Trimming pared 3 bases from V and 0 bases from J, leaving 8 bases between. This CDR3 region has 13 residues. In DNA form, the CDR3 reads TGTGCCTGGAGGAGGGTAATGAACACTGAAGCTTTCTTT. Protein product: CAWRRVMNTEAFF.

V gene TRBV11-2 combines with J gene TRBJ2-7; D might be TRBD1 (6 bases). CDR1 is SGHAT, CDR2 FQNNGV, per germline. The CDR3 sequence is 14 residues long. The V end lost 5 bases, the J end lost 4 bases, and 15 bases lay between the germline ends. CDR3 DNA: TGTGCCAGCAGCCCTGGCAGGGGTGGGTACGAGCAGTACTTC. Its protein is CASSPGRGGYEQYF. Combining the CDR3 with reference TRBV11-2 and TRBJ2-7 gives the whole variable domain EAGVAQSPRYKIIEKRQSVAFWCNPISGHATLYWYQQILGQGPKLLIQFQNNGVVDDSQLPKDRFSAERLKGVDSTLKIQPAKLEDSAVYLCASSPGRGGYEQYFGPGTRLTVT.

This sequence joins TRBV7-2 and TRBJ2-7; 7 nucleotides agree with TRBD1. CDR1 is SGHTA, CDR2 FQGNSA, per germline. CDR3 size: 13 residues. The V gene end was trimmed by 4 bases and the J gene end by 6 bases; junction bases not matched to a gene: 6. Here the CDR3 DNA reads TGTGCCAGCAGCTCCCGGGACAGTACCGAGCAGTACTTC. It encodes CASSSRDSTEQYF.